A selection of T cell receptor beta chains follows, all from one sample in a study of blood T cell repertoires in COVID-19. Profiling relied on immunoSEQ multiplex PCR, and the TCRdb table lists in-frame clones only, not all of them. The sample has about 180,000 clones, about three quarters seen once. The sequenced sample consisted of peripheral blood. The receptors come from a woman aged 70-85 years with acute or convalescent COVID-19. The CDR3 runs from the conserved cysteine through the conserved F or W. Each record gives: V gene, J gene, clone size, D gene, CDR3 protein. A D gene is named only where the DNA matches it firmly. Clone size is given for some rows only: seen once, a few or many times, or a class if the clone is expanded.

V: TRBV10-2; J: TRBJ2-3; size: .; D: TRBD2; CDR3: CASTGLAGGRSTDTQYF
V: TRBV19; J: TRBJ2-3; size: .; D: TRBD1; CDR3: CASRNRGDDPTDTQYF
V: TRBV18; J: TRBJ2-1; size: .; D: .; CDR3: CASSPPPGHNEQFF
V: TRBV2; J: TRBJ2-5; size: .; D: .; CDR3: CASSQQGIKETQYF
V: TRBV11-2; J: TRBJ1-4; size: .; D: .; CDR3: CASSLAQYGVGNEKLFF
V: TRBV10-2; J: TRBJ1-1; size: .; D: TRBD1; CDR3: CATRTGNMNTEAFF
V: TRBV24-1; J: TRBJ2-2; size: .; D: TRBD1; CDR3: CATSDSPGQGATGELFF
V: TRBV7-9; J: TRBJ1-2; size: .; D: TRBD1; CDR3: CASSLRAGQGPSNYGYTF
V: TRBV2; J: TRBJ2-3; size: .; D: TRBD1; CDR3: CASRTGISTDTQYF
V: TRBV6-5; J: TRBJ2-7; size: .; D: TRBD1; CDR3: CASSYRGRGREQYF
V: TRBV19; J: TRBJ1-5; size: .; D: .; CDR3: CASSIIITTNQPQHF
V: TRBV29-1; J: TRBJ1-1; size: .; D: TRBD1; CDR3: CSGITGAGPVYTEAFF
V: TRBV6-4; J: TRBJ2-1; size: .; D: TRBD2; CDR3: CASSPRLAGGPHEQFF
V: TRBV3-1/TRBV3-2; J: TRBJ2-2; size: .; D: TRBD2; CDR3: CASSQLGGAVTGELFF
V: TRBV10-1; J: TRBJ2-1; size: few; D: .; CDR3: CASSETPAEWFF
V: TRBV24-1; J: TRBJ2-1; size: .; D: TRBD1; CDR3: CATSGGGQGAFNEQFF
V: TRBV30; J: TRBJ1-5; size: once; D: .; CDR3: CARSVLHSNQPQHF
V: TRBV11-3; J: TRBJ1-1; size: .; D: .; CDR3: CASSRQINTEAFF
V: TRBV7-3; J: TRBJ1-1; size: .; D: .; CDR3: CASSTAGKGLGAEAFF
V: TRBV5-1; J: TRBJ2-5; size: .; D: TRBD2; CDR3: CASSLPSGETQYF
V: TRBV19; J: TRBJ2-2; size: .; D: .; CDR3: CASSAPGQNTGELFF
V: TRBV10-2; J: TRBJ2-7; size: .; D: TRBD1; CDR3: CASSAGDSPSYEQYF
V: TRBV19; J: TRBJ2-2; size: .; D: TRBD2; CDR3: CASSTGLAANTGELFF
V: TRBV5-1; J: TRBJ1-1; size: .; D: .; CDR3: CASSSSGVGTEAFF
V: TRBV5-4; J: TRBJ2-2; size: .; D: TRBD2; CDR3: CASSLKREGLRGTGELFF
V: TRBV10-3; J: TRBJ1-5; size: .; D: .; CDR3: CAISESGGGQPQHF
V: TRBV7-2; J: TRBJ2-7; size: .; D: TRBD1; CDR3: CASSLVQGGTYEQYF
V: TRBV6-5; J: TRBJ2-7; size: .; D: .; CDR3: CASRGTVHAYEQYF
V: TRBV9; J: TRBJ2-2; size: .; D: .; CDR3: CASRFSGSNTGELFF
V: TRBV10-1; J: TRBJ2-5; size: .; D: .; CDR3: CASSESMLQTQETQYF
V: TRBV7-2; J: TRBJ2-7; size: .; D: TRBD2; CDR3: CASSLEGLATYEQYF
V: TRBV5-1; J: TRBJ2-1; size: .; D: .; CDR3: CASSSPGGFSRKGVEQFF
V: TRBV27; J: TRBJ2-7; size: .; D: .; CDR3: CASTPRGGYEQYF
V: TRBV19; J: TRBJ1-1; size: .; D: .; CDR3: CASSLGVNTEAFF
V: TRBV29-1; J: TRBJ2-1; size: .; D: TRBD2; CDR3: CSVARRLATGEDEQFF
V: TRBV10-3; J: TRBJ1-5; size: .; D: .; CDR3: CAISSDKISNQPQHF
V: TRBV29-1; J: TRBJ2-3; size: .; D: .; CDR3: CSVPSPMTNTDTQYF
V: TRBV5-4; J: TRBJ2-5; size: .; D: TRBD1; CDR3: CASSLGDRGETQYF
V: TRBV19; J: TRBJ1-2; size: .; D: .; CDR3: CASSIGTGPNYGYTF
V: TRBV6-4; J: TRBJ2-1; size: .; D: TRBD2; CDR3: CASSPYSAREVGEQFF
V: TRBV3-1/TRBV3-2; J: TRBJ2-2; size: .; D: TRBD2; CDR3: CASSPGLARTGELFF
V: TRBV2; J: TRBJ1-2; size: .; D: TRBD1; CDR3: CASSTGTGLGYTF
V: TRBV27; J: TRBJ2-1; size: .; D: .; CDR3: CASRDRLGSTVYNEQFF
V: TRBV18; J: TRBJ2-7; size: once; D: TRBD2; CDR3: CASSPLRTSGSLNYEQYF
V: TRBV3-1/TRBV3-2; J: TRBJ1-1; size: .; D: TRBD1; CDR3: CASRVQGAAEAFF
V: TRBV6-1; J: TRBJ2-5; size: .; D: .; CDR3: CASSENRQETQYF
V: TRBV5-1; J: TRBJ2-1; size: .; D: TRBD1; CDR3: CASSFLPGQGASSYNEQFF
V: TRBV19; J: TRBJ2-1; size: few; D: TRBD2; CDR3: CASMASGLSSYNEQFF
V: TRBV6-5; J: TRBJ2-1; size: few; D: TRBD2; CDR3: CASRRSGSGNEQFF
V: TRBV29-1; J: TRBJ2-2; size: .; D: TRBD2; CDR3: CSVGLAGVGTGELFF
V: TRBV21-1; J: TRBJ2-1; size: .; D: .; CDR3: CASSKGIRGSTPGNEQFF
V: TRBV20-1; J: TRBJ2-5; size: .; D: TRBD2; CDR3: CSASIPQGLAGVQETQYF